Reported below is one TCR beta chain. 13 Jbeta primers and 60 Vbeta primers were used for the PCR. Profiled with immunoSEQ multiplex PCR; TCRdb holds only in-frame clones, not every one. The sample contains 150,000 to 190,000 clones, around 79% of which appear only once. The trim removed 1 base at V and 6 bases at J, leaving 12 bases unmatched. Germline-derived CDR1 and CDR2 are SSHAT and FNYEAQ (reference sequence). The CDR3 runs 17 residues. The sample belongs to a study of cytomegalovirus exposure and HLA in healthy donors. Sequencing was carried out using PBMCs. This chain connects TRBV7-7 to TRBJ2-1, with 7 bases identical to TRBD2. The sequence came from a young man in good health and CMV-seronegative. In DNA, the CDR3 is TGTGCCAGCAGCTTAGACCCTCTAGCGGAAGCGCCCAATGAGCAGTTCTTC. It encodes CASSLDPLAEAPNEQFF.